This TCR beta chain comes out of a study of identical twins. Points from the study as a whole: Within cord blood, abundant beta clonotypes carried fewer insertions, but memory repertoires showed no such trend. It was cross-sectional statistical analysis, not following the same donors, that the conclusions relied on. Low generation-probability sequences were in excess among twin-shared out-of-frame alpha sequences. Excess sharing by twins proved weaker in beta out-of-frame sequences.

In this sample, this clonotype turned up a few times. Its antigen is undetermined. TCRdb used MiXCR to reprocess the 5' RACE reads, holding one entry per CDR3 protein. The table lists around 490,000 distinct CDR3 sequences, over 11% of them singletons. The CDR3 loop spans 14 amino acids. Germline loops: CDR1 DFQATT, CDR2 SNEGSKA (reference sequence). V shed 6 bases and J 4 bases; nucleotides not matched to a gene: 6. The sample was also reused in another study, on yellow fever vaccine responses in identical twins.

The sequencing sample was made of CD4+ T cells sorted from blood. The chain carries TRBV20-1 and TRBJ2-1; 10 bases fit TRBD2. The source is a woman under 30 in good health. The CDR3 DNA reads as TGCAGTGCCCTCGGGACTAGCGTATACAATGAGCAGTTCTTC. Translating it yields CSALGTSVYNEQFF.